The rows below give T cell receptor beta chains drawn from one sample of a study of T cell responses to AZD1222 COVID-19 vaccine. Produced via immunoSEQ multiplex PCR; TCRdb's table is partial and in-frame only. This sample has about 140,000 clones; roughly nine tenths occur once, and the top ten carry around 3.2%. Sequencing used peripheral blood, obtained on day 0 of AZD1222 vaccination. These receptors all stem from an adult in good health. Both conserved end residues are part of each CDR3. D genes are given only for firm matches. The size field is filled for only some rows; it gives once, few, many or a size class.

d_call: -; j_call: TRBJ2-7; v_call: TRBV14; clone_size: -; cdr3_aa: CASSQEGGGQLYEQYF
d_call: -; j_call: TRBJ2-3; v_call: TRBV14; clone_size: -; cdr3_aa: CARGRDFHLDTQYF
d_call: TRBD1; j_call: TRBJ2-7; v_call: TRBV10-1; clone_size: -; cdr3_aa: CASSGTGTGADEQYF
d_call: -; j_call: TRBJ2-7; v_call: TRBV18; clone_size: -; cdr3_aa: CASSPPTPYHEQYF
d_call: TRBD1; j_call: TRBJ1-2; v_call: TRBV6-5; clone_size: -; cdr3_aa: CASLGSGGVQGGYTF
d_call: -; j_call: TRBJ2-3; v_call: TRBV24-1; clone_size: -; cdr3_aa: CATSDLGGSNTDTQYF
d_call: -; j_call: TRBJ2-3; v_call: TRBV5-4; clone_size: -; cdr3_aa: CASSLAGGDTQYF
d_call: -; j_call: TRBJ1-4; v_call: TRBV19; clone_size: -; cdr3_aa: CASRSREGWIEKLFF
d_call: -; j_call: TRBJ2-1; v_call: TRBV5-4; clone_size: -; cdr3_aa: CASSLHPLNEQFF
d_call: -; j_call: TRBJ2-5; v_call: TRBV6-1; clone_size: -; cdr3_aa: CASSDRPPPASQYF
d_call: -; j_call: TRBJ1-5; v_call: TRBV5-6; clone_size: -; cdr3_aa: CASSLDGKYNQPQHF
d_call: -; j_call: TRBJ1-5; v_call: TRBV6-4; clone_size: once; cdr3_aa: CASSAGPNQPQHF
d_call: -; j_call: TRBJ2-1; v_call: TRBV13; clone_size: once; cdr3_aa: CASSLGQGITYNEQFF
d_call: TRBD2; j_call: TRBJ2-3; v_call: TRBV6-2/TRBV6-3; clone_size: -; cdr3_aa: CASSYNPSRVAGDRTDTQYF
d_call: TRBD1; j_call: TRBJ1-1; v_call: TRBV7-9; clone_size: once; cdr3_aa: CASSSPDRGLTEAFF
d_call: TRBD2; j_call: TRBJ2-7; v_call: TRBV7-2; clone_size: -; cdr3_aa: CASSTSGRAYEQYF
d_call: TRBD1; j_call: TRBJ1-5; v_call: TRBV19; clone_size: -; cdr3_aa: CASSKQGAKGNQPQHF
d_call: -; j_call: TRBJ2-3; v_call: TRBV11-2; clone_size: -; cdr3_aa: CASSLVASTTDTQYF
d_call: -; j_call: TRBJ1-2; v_call: TRBV6-1; clone_size: -; cdr3_aa: CASGQGLGYTF
d_call: -; j_call: TRBJ1-6; v_call: TRBV4-2; clone_size: -; cdr3_aa: CASSQDFDTGSPLHF
d_call: -; j_call: TRBJ2-1; v_call: TRBV7-7; clone_size: -; cdr3_aa: CASSLAMNNEQFF
d_call: -; j_call: TRBJ2-3; v_call: TRBV7-6; clone_size: -; cdr3_aa: CASSLGSGITRGTDTQYF
d_call: -; j_call: TRBJ2-4; v_call: TRBV10-3; clone_size: -; cdr3_aa: CAISVGVDNIQYF
d_call: -; j_call: TRBJ1-2; v_call: TRBV5-1; clone_size: -; cdr3_aa: CASAPTYGDGYTF
d_call: -; j_call: TRBJ2-7; v_call: TRBV3-1/TRBV3-2; clone_size: -; cdr3_aa: CASSLEAPGHLSYEQYF
d_call: TRBD1; j_call: TRBJ1-3; v_call: TRBV14; clone_size: -; cdr3_aa: CASSQVQLRGPGNTIYF
d_call: TRBD1; j_call: TRBJ2-5; v_call: TRBV28; clone_size: -; cdr3_aa: CASSGSGQGSWETQYF
d_call: -; j_call: TRBJ2-2; v_call: TRBV9; clone_size: once; cdr3_aa: CASNPHGARTTGELFF
d_call: -; j_call: TRBJ1-5; v_call: TRBV19; clone_size: -; cdr3_aa: CASSRTVPLNQPQHF
d_call: -; j_call: TRBJ1-3; v_call: TRBV11-2; clone_size: -; cdr3_aa: CASSSPIGAASGNTIYF
d_call: TRBD1; j_call: TRBJ1-5; v_call: TRBV18; clone_size: -; cdr3_aa: CASSPGQGSNQPQHF